Following are 15 T cell receptor beta chains from one sample sequenced in a study of CD8 T cells in ankylosing spondylitis. MiXCR, run by TCRdb on the 5' RACE reads, gives a single entry per CDR3 protein. This sample carries some 200,000 distinct CDR3 sequences, around a quarter of them seen once, and the ten largest clones take about 7%. Source material: blood, either unsorted or a sorted T cell fraction (not recorded which). The origin of the receptors is a male donor with ankylosing spondylitis or in good health (not recorded which).

J is TRBJ1-2 and V is TRBV12-3 or TRBV12-4; 8 bases are a match to TRBD1. This CDR3 has 15 amino acids. Unmatched junction bases numbered 7, after V lost 3 bases and J lost 4 bases. Here the CDR3 DNA reads TGTGCCAGCAGTTTCTCGGCGGGACAGGTCTATGGCTACACCTTC. This gives the protein CASSFSAGQVYGYTF.

The J gene is TRBJ2-1, the V gene TRBV7-2, with 10 bases aligning to TRBD2. The CDR3 spans 16 residues. Germline CDR1 SGHTA, CDR2 FQGNSA. V shed 2 bases and J 8 bases; nucleotides not matched to a gene: 9. The CDR3 region is CASSLRPGLATDEQFF. CDR3 DNA sequence: TGTGCCAGCAGCTTAAGACCGGGACTAGCGACGGATGAGCAGTTCTTC.

The chain employs TRBV12-3 or TRBV12-4 and TRBJ2-1, with TRBD2 matching 10 bases. This CDR3 region has 13 residues. The V gene end was trimmed by 7 bases and the J gene end by 8 bases; junction bases not matched to a gene: 5. CDR3 sequence: CASTLAGDHEQFF. In DNA form, the CDR3 reads TGTGCCAGCACTCTAGCGGGAGATCATGAGCAGTTCTTC.

The CDR3 nucleotides are TGCGCCAGCAGCTTGGCCGCTAGAATCGACAATGAGCAGTTCTTC. It translates to CASSLAARIDNEQFF. The V call is TRBV5-1, the J call TRBJ2-1; no clear D gene. Germline CDR1 reads SGHRS; CDR2 reads YFSETQ. Trimming removed 0 bases from V and 5 bases from J, with 12 bases in between. This CDR3 spans 15 amino acids.

This clonotype was seen repeatedly, ten times or more. The CDR3 bases are TGTGCCAGCAGCGTAGGACTAGCGGTCAGGGGTGAGACCCAGTACTTC. This codes for CASSVGLAVRGETQYF. This chain joins TRBV9 and TRBJ2-5; TRBD2 matches 9 bases. The junction had 8 bases not matched to a gene; V was cut back by 0 bases and J by 5 bases. The length of the CDR3 is 16 residues. CDR1 and CDR2 from the germline V gene are SGDLS and YYNGEE.

The sample holds many counts of this clonotype. The chain couples TRBV10-3 to TRBJ2-7; no clear D. Germline values: CDR1 ENHRY, CDR2 SYGVKD. V was trimmed by 0 bases and J by 3 bases, leaving 3 bases between them. There are 12 residues in the CDR3. CDR3 in amino acids: CAISESRYEQYF. CDR3 nucleotide sequence: TGTGCCATCAGTGAGTCCCGCTACGAGCAGTACTTC.

V and J are TRBV28 and TRBJ2-7; 7 bases fit TRBD1. Germline V CDR1 and CDR2: MDHEN, SYDVKM. The CDR3 sequence is 14 residues long. Trimming took 4 bases from V and 2 from J; bases not matched to a gene: 5. In DNA form, the CDR3 reads TGTGCCAGCAGTTACAGGGGCAGCGCCTACGAGCAGTACTTC. Translation gives CASSYRGSAYEQYF.

This clonotype was seen repeatedly, ten times or more. The chain joins TRBV5-1 to TRBJ2-3; TRBD2 matches at 14 bases. The V gene end was trimmed by 3 bases and the J gene end by 2 bases; junction bases not matched to a gene: 8. Germline V lookup: CDR1 SGHRS, CDR2 YFSETQ. This CDR3 is 18 amino acids long. CDR3 sequence (DNA): TGCGCCAGCAGCTGGGGGACTAGCGGGAGTGCGAACACAGATACGCAGTATTTT. It specifies CASSWGTSGSANTDTQYF.

The chain joins TRBV20-1 to TRBJ1-1; D gene ambiguous. The CDR3 loop spans 11 amino acids. Trimming removed 6 bases at V and 3 bases at J, with 8 bases between. Germline loops: CDR1 DFQATT, CDR2 SNEGSKA (reference sequence). This chain's CDR3 is CSAVEHTEAFF. In nucleotides, the CDR3 is TGCAGTGCGGTGGAGCACACTGAAGCTTTCTTT.

This clonotype has only a few counts. The J gene is TRBJ2-1, the V gene TRBV7-2, with no clear D. Germline-derived CDR1 and CDR2 are SGHTA and FQGNSA. Trimming removed 1 base at V and 8 bases at J, with 6 bases between. The length of the CDR3 is 12 residues. This CDR3 is CASSLDGYEQFF. The CDR3 nucleotides read TGTGCCAGCAGCTTAGATGGGTATGAGCAGTTCTTC.

The table lists this clonotype with a few counts. The rearrangement joins TRBV20-1 to TRBJ2-5, with 9 bases aligning to TRBD1. The CDR3 extends over 13 amino acids. With V trimmed by 4 bases and J by 5 bases, 5 bases remained unmatched. Germline V CDR1 and CDR2: DFQATT, SNEGSKA (reference sequence). CDR3 loop: CSANRDRVETQYF. The CDR3 DNA follows: TGCAGTGCTAACAGGGACAGGGTGGAGACCCAGTACTTC.

The chain couples TRBV5-1 to TRBJ2-2; no clear D. Germline V gene data show CDR1 as SGHRS and CDR2 as YFSETQ. The V gene lost 2 bases and the J gene lost 7 bases, with 9 bases spanning the gap. The length of the CDR3 is 13 residues. DNA of the CDR3: TGCGCCAGCAGCTTCCTGGGGATCGGGGAGCTGTTTTTT. Its translation is CASSFLGIGELFF.

The V call is TRBV29-1, the J call TRBJ1-2; D ambiguous. The V gene's germline CDR1 is SQVTM and CDR2 ANQGSEA. The V and J ends lost 0 bases and 8 bases respectively, with 16 bases between them. The CDR3 runs 14 residues. For the CDR3, the DNA is TGCAGCGTTGAAGATCCGCGTTACTCGGCCGGCTACACCTTC. It codes for CSVEDPRYSAGYTF.

In this sample, this clonotype turned up many times. J is TRBJ2-3 and V is TRBV7-9; D perhaps matches TRBD2 (6 bases). Trimming removed 5 bases from V and 2 bases from J, with 14 bases in between. Germline CDR1 is SEHNR and CDR2 is FQNEAQ (reference sequence). The CDR3 length is 15 residues. CDR3 bases: TGTGCCAGCAGCCCAGGACTATCCACCACAGATACGCAGTATTTT. It translates to CASSPGLSTTDTQYF. The entire variable domain, with the rest obtained from reference TRBV7-9 and TRBJ2-3, is as follows: DTGVSQNPRHKITKRGQNVTFRCDPISEHNRLYWYRQTLGQGPEFLTYFQNEAQLEKSRLLSDRFSAERPKGSFSTLEIQRTEQGDSAMYLCASSPGLSTTDTQYFGPGTRLTVL.

J is TRBJ2-1 and V is TRBV10-3, with TRBD2 identical over 8 bases. J was trimmed by 14 bases and V by 4 bases; bases with no gene match: 10. The germline CDR1 and CDR2 sequences are ENHRY and SYGVKD. This CDR3 region has 13 residues. The CDR3 sequence is CAISAESGSHEFF. CDR3 nucleotides: TGTGCCATCAGTGCCGAAAGCGGGAGCCATGAGTTCTTC.